This entry lists 10 T cell receptor beta chains sequenced from one sample in a study of blood T cell repertoires in COVID-19. Measured with immunoSEQ multiplex PCR; TCRdb has only the in-frame clones, and not every one. The data show fewer than 30,000 clones, 84% seen once. The sequenced sample was peripheral blood. These receptors were collected from a man aged 70-80 years with active COVID-19.

The rearrangement joins TRBV28 to TRBJ2-1; 9 nucleotides match TRBD1. Trimming removed 3 bases from V and 4 bases from J; junction bases left unmatched: 4. Germline values: CDR1 MDHEN, CDR2 SYDVKM. The CDR3 loop spans 15 amino acids. CDR3 sequence reads: CASSFRDREYNEQFF. The DNA of the CDR3 is TGTGCCAGCAGTTTCAGGGACAGGGAATACAATGAGCAGTTCTTC.

The chain links TRBV10-3 to TRBJ1-2; no clear D. The CDR3 spans 14 residues. CDR1 is ENHRY, CDR2 SYGVKD, per germline. Trimming left V 11 bases short and J 1 base short, with 17 bases between. CDR3 in amino acids: CAAGVSRSNYGYTF. For the CDR3, the DNA is TGTGCCGCCGGGGTGAGCAGGAGTAACTATGGCTACACCTTC.

The chain links TRBV11-2 to TRBJ2-7, with TRBD1 matching 8 bases. J was trimmed by 5 bases and V by 3 bases; bases with no gene match: 9. The length of the CDR3 is 15 residues. Germline CDR1 SGHAT, CDR2 FQNNGV. CDR3 DNA sequence: TGTGCCAGCAGCTTCCCCCGGACAGGGCTAAACGAGCAGTACTTC. Residues: CASSFPRTGLNEQYF.

The chain links TRBV29-1 to TRBJ2-1, with 8 bases that match TRBD2. Germline V gives CDR1 SQVTM, CDR2 ANQGSEA. V trimming: 3 bases; J trimming: 3 bases; junction bases outside the gene matches: 7. The CDR3 runs 15 residues. CDR3 loop: CSVESGGRFYNEQFF. The CDR3 DNA sequence: TGCAGCGTTGAGAGCGGGGGCCGCTTCTACAATGAGCAGTTCTTC.

The chain couples TRBV19 to TRBJ1-2; TRBD1 is a possible D gene (6 bases). The CDR3 extends over 16 amino acids. V gave up 4 bases and J gave up 8 bases, with 23 bases separating them. The germline CDR1 and CDR2 sequences are LNHDA and SQIVND (reference sequence). The CDR3 reads CASSTTVGARSKGYTF. In DNA form, the CDR3 reads TGTGCCAGTAGTACCACCGTGGGGGCGAGATCCAAAGGCTACACCTTC.

A single count supports this clone. The chain has TRBV5-1 and TRBJ1-3; no clear D gene. Per germline, CDR1 SGHRS and CDR2 YFSETQ. The V end lost 2 bases, the J end lost 0 bases, and 15 bases lay between the germline ends. CDR3 length: 17 residues. The CDR3 sequence is CASSFSPRGDSGNTIYF. The CDR3 region has the DNA TGCGCCAGCAGCTTTTCCCCCCGGGGAGACTCTGGAAACACCATATATTTT.

This rearrangement joins TRBV11-2 to TRBJ1-6; unclear D gene. Per germline, CDR1 SGHAT and CDR2 FQNNGV. There are 15 residues in the CDR3. Trimming stripped 2 bases from V and 0 bases from J, with 5 bases between. CDR3 sequence reads: CASSLSNSYNSPLHF. CDR3 DNA sequence: TGTGCCAGCAGCTTATCCAACTCCTATAATTCACCCCTCCACTTT. The full variable domain, its missing parts supplied by reference TRBV11-2 and TRBJ1-6, is EAGVAQSPRYKIIEKRQSVAFWCNPISGHATLYWYQQILGQGPKLLIQFQNNGVVDDSQLPKDRFSAERLKGVDSTLKIQPAKLEDSAVYLCASSLSNSYNSPLHFGNGTRLTVT.

The V and J genes are TRBV10-3 and TRBJ2-5, with 12 nucleotides matching TRBD2. CDR1 is ENHRY, CDR2 SYGVKD, per germline. The CDR3 contains 14 residues. After removal of 4 bases from V and 6 bases from J, the junction contained 3 bases not matched to a gene. The DNA for the CDR3 is TGTGCCATCAGTGCAGGGACTAGCGGGCAGACCCAGTACTTC. It yields the protein CAISAGTSGQTQYF.

The CDR3 DNA is TGTGCCACACAGGACAGGGTGAACACTGAAGCTTTCTTT. As protein: CATQDRVNTEAFF. The chain joins TRBV19 to TRBJ1-1, with 8 nucleotides matching TRBD1. This CDR3 contains 13 residues. The germline gives CDR1 LNHDA, CDR2 SQIVND (reference sequence). The ends lost 10 bases at V and 0 bases at J; junction bases unmatched: 4.

The gene calls are TRBV7-9 and TRBJ1-2, with 8 bases lining up with TRBD1. The V and J ends lost 4 bases and 8 bases, in that order; junction bases with no gene match: 21. This CDR3 has 18 residues. From germline, CDR1 is SEHNR and CDR2 FQNEAQ (reference sequence). The CDR3 DNA reads as TGTGCCAGCAGCTATGCCCTCACTCTGACAGGGGTAGGCAACGGCTACACCTTC. As protein: CASSYALTLTGVGNGYTF. Full variable domain (missing parts from reference TRBV7-9 and TRBJ1-2): DTGVSQNPRHKITKRGQNVTFRCDPISEHNRLYWYRQTLGQGPEFLTYFQNEAQLEKSRLLSDRFSAERPKGSFSTLEIQRTEQGDSAMYLCASSYALTLTGVGNGYTFGSGTRLTVV.